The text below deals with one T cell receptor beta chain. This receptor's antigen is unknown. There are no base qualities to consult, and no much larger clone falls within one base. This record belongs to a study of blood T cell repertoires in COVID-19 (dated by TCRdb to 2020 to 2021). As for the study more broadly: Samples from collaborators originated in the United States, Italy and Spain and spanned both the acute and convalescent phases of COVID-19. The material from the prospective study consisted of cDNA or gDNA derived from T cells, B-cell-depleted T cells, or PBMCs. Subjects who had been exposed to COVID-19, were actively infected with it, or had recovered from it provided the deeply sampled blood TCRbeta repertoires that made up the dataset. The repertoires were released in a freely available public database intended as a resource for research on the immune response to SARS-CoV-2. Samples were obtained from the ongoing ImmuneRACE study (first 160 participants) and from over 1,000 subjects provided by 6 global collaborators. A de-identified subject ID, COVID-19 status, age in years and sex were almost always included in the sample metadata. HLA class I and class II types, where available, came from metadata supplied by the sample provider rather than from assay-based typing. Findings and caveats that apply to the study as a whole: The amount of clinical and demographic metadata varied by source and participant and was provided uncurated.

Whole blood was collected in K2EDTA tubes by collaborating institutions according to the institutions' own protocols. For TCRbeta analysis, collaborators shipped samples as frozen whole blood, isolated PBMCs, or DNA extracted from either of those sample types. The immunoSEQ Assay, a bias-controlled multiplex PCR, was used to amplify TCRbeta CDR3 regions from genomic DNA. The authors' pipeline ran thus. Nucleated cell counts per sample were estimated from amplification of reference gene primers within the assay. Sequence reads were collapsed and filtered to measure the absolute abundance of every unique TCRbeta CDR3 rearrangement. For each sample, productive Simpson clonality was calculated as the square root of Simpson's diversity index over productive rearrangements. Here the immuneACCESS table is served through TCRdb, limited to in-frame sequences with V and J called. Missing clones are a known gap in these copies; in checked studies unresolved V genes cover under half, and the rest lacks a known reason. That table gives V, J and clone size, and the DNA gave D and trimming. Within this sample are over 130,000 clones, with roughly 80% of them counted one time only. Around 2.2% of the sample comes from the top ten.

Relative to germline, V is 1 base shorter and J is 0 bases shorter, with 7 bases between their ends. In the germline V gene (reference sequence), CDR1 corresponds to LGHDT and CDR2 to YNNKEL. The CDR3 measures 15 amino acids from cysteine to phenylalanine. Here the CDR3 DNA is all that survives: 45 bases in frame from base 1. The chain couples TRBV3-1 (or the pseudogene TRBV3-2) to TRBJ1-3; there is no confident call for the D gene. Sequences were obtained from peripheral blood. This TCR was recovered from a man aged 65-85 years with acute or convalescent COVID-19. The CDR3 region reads CASSQVPSSGNTIYF. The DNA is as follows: TGTGCCAGCAGCCAAGTCCCCTCCTCTGGAAACACCATATATTTT.